This TCR beta chain was observed in a study of CD8 T cells and mutated HIV epitopes (dated by TCRdb to about 2021). Regarding the research as a whole: The acutely infected subjects were chosen according to the epitope form in the transmitted founder virus of each subject and according to the ELISpot responses of each subject. The epitopes were TL10, KY11, RF10 and TY8. This study used single-cell sequencing of TCR alpha/beta chains from CD8+ T cells that recognised non-adapted (NAE) and adapted (AE) versions of four HIV Nef epitopes. The same epitope was not tested in every subject, and RF10 was the only epitope examined in both acute and chronic HIV infection. Six to eight chronically and a few acutely HIV-infected subjects were included in the cohort. Of 165 screened subjects, only a subset met the criteria for sorting epitope-specific T cells.

Sample time point, as interpreted from the label and publication: sampled during acute HIV-1 infection (about 23-92 days post infection). Ficoll density gradient separation was used to isolate peripheral blood mononuclear cells from leukapheresis or whole blood, and the isolated cells were then cryopreserved. Without any stimulation, thawed PBMCs were stained with HLA class I tetramers loaded with either the NAE or the AE epitope to identify resting antigen-specific CD8+ T cells. A BD FACS Aria III was used to sort single CD8+ T cells into 96-well plates that contained lysis buffer. The junction shows trimming of 0 bases on V and 7 bases on J, plus 19 bases between the germline ends. The germline V gene yields LGHNA for CDR1 and YNFKEQ for CDR2. Including cysteine and phenylalanine, the CDR3 has 16 amino acids. Here the CDR3 DNA is all that survives: 48 bases in frame from base 1. Of note for this clonotype: The input lacks base qualities; no much larger clone sits a single base away.

To prepare the library, single-cell sequencing was applied. Single-cell cDNA was generated with a method adapted from Smart-seq2 and MARS-Seq, using oligo-dT primers with well-specific UMIs and KAPA HiFi first-round PCR. Pooled first-round products underwent nested PCR with template-switch oligo forward primers and barcoded reverse primers specific to the TCR alpha and beta chains. Products were purified with AMPure XP, indexed with TruSeq adapters, and quantified with the KAPA Universal qPCR Library Quantification Kit. An Illumina MiSeq with 2x300 bp paired-end chemistry was used to sequence the TCR libraries. As for the authors' bioinformatics: After quality filtering, reads were demultiplexed to their wells, mapped onto the TCRA and TCRB loci, and assigned to clonotypes using MiXCR, with analysis then done in VGAS. A modified VDJfasta platform was used to deconvolute the TCR data. Analysis of CDR3 overlap between plates ruled out large-scale cross-plate contamination. To calculate clonality, the ratio of unique productive CDR3s to total productive CDR3s was subtracted from one. The raw public data were reprocessed by TCRdb itself: fastp quality trimming at Q25, MiXCR clonotype calling, in-frame beta chains only. Each entry is one CDR3 protein sequence, shown with its most common DNA and genes. The V and J calls come from TCRdb's annotation, not from the publication. The table for this sample lists 600 to 850 distinct CDR3 sequences; approximately 50% of them were counted only once. The top ten constitute around 53% of the sample.

The research as a whole found: Multiple alpha and beta chain CDR3s were present in some wells, and only cells that had both an alpha chain and a beta chain were included. The authors acknowledged that the main limitations were the small number of subjects and how diverse the clinical presentations of those subjects were. Single-reactive CD8+ T cells were seen only in acutely infected subjects, suggesting possible clonal selection between acute and chronic infection. Higher clonality was observed in dual tetramer+ cells from chronic subjects than in those from acute subjects (mean difference roughly 0.3), although the study was underpowered for detection of a significant difference.

Sequenced here: CD8+ T cells sorted from blood by dual tetramer staining, sampled during acute HIV infection. The cell subset or site label on this specimen signifies: cells binding both NAE and AE RF10 tetramers (cross-reactive), unstimulated. The sequence was collected from a man aged 25 to 40 with HIV-1 infection. The chain is assembled from TRBV4-2 and TRBJ2-7; possibly the D gene is TRBD1, per 5 matching bases. CDR3 reads: CASSQDGAGYNGEQYF. DNA sequence: TGTGCCAGCAGCCAAGATGGGGCAGGGTATAACGGGGAGCAGTACTTC.